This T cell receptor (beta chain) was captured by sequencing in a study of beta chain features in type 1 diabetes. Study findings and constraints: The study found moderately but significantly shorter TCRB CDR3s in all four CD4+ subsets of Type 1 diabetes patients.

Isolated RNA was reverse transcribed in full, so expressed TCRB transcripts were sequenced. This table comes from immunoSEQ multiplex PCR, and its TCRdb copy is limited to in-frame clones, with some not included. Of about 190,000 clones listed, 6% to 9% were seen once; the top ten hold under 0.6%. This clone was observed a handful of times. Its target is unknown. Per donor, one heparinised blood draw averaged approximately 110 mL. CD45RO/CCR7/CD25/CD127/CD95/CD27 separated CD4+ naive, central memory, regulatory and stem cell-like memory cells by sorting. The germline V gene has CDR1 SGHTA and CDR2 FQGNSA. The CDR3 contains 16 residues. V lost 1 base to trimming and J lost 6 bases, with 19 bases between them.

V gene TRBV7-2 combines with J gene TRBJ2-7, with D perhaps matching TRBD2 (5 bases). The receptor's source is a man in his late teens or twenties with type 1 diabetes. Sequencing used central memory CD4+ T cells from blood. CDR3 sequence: CASSLVSTRSTSEQYF. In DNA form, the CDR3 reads TGTGCCAGCAGCTTAGTTAGTACTAGAAGTACTTCCGAGCAGTACTTC.